These 14 T cell receptor beta chains were all obtained from the same sample, sequenced in a study of blood T cell repertoires in COVID-19. Sequenced by immunoSEQ multiplex PCR; TCRdb stores in-frame clones only, minus some. The data hold tens of thousands of clones, with around 90% observed a single time. The sample was peripheral blood. The receptor source for this set is a man aged 45 to 65 with acute or convalescent COVID-19.

J is TRBJ2-1 and V is TRBV19, with TRBD1 matching over 11 bases. The V gene's germline CDR1 is LNHDA and CDR2 SQIVND (reference sequence). The CDR3 totals 17 residues. The junction had 10 bases not matched to a gene; V was cut back by 6 bases and J by 3 bases. The CDR3 reads CASRPTGTGGLYNEQFF. The CDR3 DNA sequence: TGTGCCAGTAGGCCAACCGGGACAGGGGGACTCTACAATGAGCAGTTCTTC.

V gene TRBV7-2 combines with J gene TRBJ2-5; D perhaps matches TRBD2 (6 bases). This CDR3 comprises 16 residues. Germline assignment: CDR1 SGHTA and CDR2 FQGNSA. The ends were cut back, 5 bases at V and 5 bases at J, with 21 bases in the middle. The CDR3: CASSPLRDLNGETQYF. The CDR3 DNA reads TGTGCCAGCAGCCCCCTGCGGGACTTAAATGGGGAGACCCAGTACTTC.

The CDR3 DNA reads as TGTGCCACCCCGGGTAGGTCCAAGACCTACGAGCAGTACTTC. Amino acid sequence: CATPGRSKTYEQYF. V and J are TRBV28 and TRBJ2-7, with D unresolved. The CDR3 spans 14 residues. CDR1 is MDHEN and CDR2 is SYDVKM in the germline V gene. V shed 10 bases and J shed 2 bases, with 18 bases lying between them.

The chain combines TRBV3-1 (or the pseudogene TRBV3-2) with TRBJ1-6; D not certain. From germline, CDR1 is LGHDT and CDR2 YNNKEL (reference sequence). Trimming removed 3 bases at V and 7 bases at J, with 7 bases between. The CDR3 loop spans 13 amino acids. The CDR3 reads CASSQTGNSPLHF. As DNA, the CDR3 is TGTGCCAGCAGCCAGACTGGAAATTCACCCCTCCACTTT.

The rearrangement joins TRBV2 to TRBJ1-6, with 10 bases matching TRBD1. Germline V gene sequence: CDR1 SNHLY, CDR2 FYNNEI. Trimming at V came to 10 bases and at J to 1 base, leaving 7 bases not matched to a gene. The CDR3 spans 16 residues. CDR3 sequence reads: CAKPGTGDSYNSPLHF. CDR3 DNA: TGTGCCAAACCGGGGACAGGGGATTCCTATAATTCACCCCTCCACTTT.

The chain recombines TRBV7-2 with TRBJ2-1, with TRBD2 identical over 9 bases. Germline-derived CDR1 and CDR2 are SGHTA and FQGNSA. The V and J ends lost 5 bases and 0 bases, in that order; junction bases with no gene match: 5. This CDR3 is 16 amino acids long. The CDR3 here is CASSELSGGSYNEQFF. In DNA form, the CDR3 reads TGTGCCAGCAGCGAACTTAGCGGGGGCTCCTACAATGAGCAGTTCTTC.

The chain links TRBV29-1 to TRBJ2-5; D perhaps matches TRBD1 (6 bases). This CDR3 is built from 13 residues. Trimming left V 1 base short and J 3 bases short, with 9 bases between. Per germline, CDR1 SQVTM and CDR2 ANQGSEA. CDR3 sequence reads: CSVEVRGKETQYF. The CDR3 DNA is TGCAGCGTTGAAGTTAGGGGGAAAGAGACCCAGTACTTC. The whole variable domain, filled in from reference TRBV29-1 and TRBJ2-5, reads SAVISQKPSRDICQRGTSLTIQCQVDSQVTMMFWYRQQPGQSLTLIATANQGSEATYESGFVIDKFPISRPNLTFSTLTVSNMSPEDSSIYLCSVEVRGKETQYFGPGTRLLVL.

This chain joins TRBV28 and TRBJ2-5; possible D gene TRBD2, 6 bases. CDR1 and CDR2 from the germline V gene are MDHEN and SYDVKM. The CDR3 sequence is 15 residues long. Trimming took off 9 bases at V and 6 bases at J, with 23 bases between the two ends. CDR3 DNA: TGTGCCAGTTACCCAGGCGGGACTCTCGGAAAGACCCAGTACTTC. Residues: CASYPGGTLGKTQYF.

The chain joins TRBV11-3 to TRBJ2-1, with 7 nucleotides matching TRBD2. The CDR3 runs to 14 residues. The germline V gene encodes CDR1 SGHNT and CDR2 YENEEA. With 3 bases clipped from V and 7 bases from J, the junction kept 6 bases outside the gene matches. The CDR3 DNA sequence: TGTGCCAGCAGCTTGACTAGCTATGGGAATGAGCAGTTCTTC. It is translated as CASSLTSYGNEQFF.

This clone appeared a single time. The chain is built from TRBV13 and TRBJ1-6; D is possibly TRBD1 (6 bases). The CDR3 runs 15 residues. V was shortened by 0 bases and J by 9 bases, with 12 bases between the two germline ends. Germline V gene sequence: CDR1 PRHDT, CDR2 FYEKMQ (reference sequence). The CDR3, as DNA: TGTGCCAGCAGCTTAGGAGGCCAGGGGTTTTCACCCCTCCACTTT. This gives the protein CASSLGGQGFSPLHF.

CDR3 residues: CASSLGSKAYYGYTF. CDR3 in DNA: TGTGCCAGCAGCTTAGGGAGCAAGGCCTACTATGGCTACACCTTC. The chain has TRBV7-8 and TRBJ1-2; no clear D. With 1 base removed from V and 3 bases from J, the gap between germline ends came to 12 bases. This CDR3 contains 15 residues. Germline loops: CDR1 SGHVS, CDR2 FQNEAQ.

The genes are TRBV24-1 and TRBJ2-1; TRBD2 matches 10 bases. The CDR3 covers 16 residues. From germline, CDR1 is KGHDR and CDR2 SFDVKD. V trimming: 4 bases; J trimming: 3 bases; junction bases outside the gene matches: 5. The CDR3 nucleotides read TGTGCCACCAGTGACGTAAGCGGGGGGGGCTACAATGAGCAGTTCTTC. This codes for CATSDVSGGGYNEQFF.

The gene calls are TRBV24-1 and TRBJ2-2; TRBD2 matches 8 bases. This CDR3 has 15 residues. The germline CDR1 and CDR2 sequences are KGHDR and SFDVKD. J was trimmed by 7 bases and V by 2 bases; bases with no gene match: 5. The chain's CDR3 is CATSDSAGDIGELFF. CDR3 nucleotide sequence: TGTGCCACCAGTGATTCAGCGGGAGATATCGGGGAGCTGTTTTTT.

The chain carries TRBV5-1 and TRBJ1-2; 11 nucleotides match TRBD1. Losses at the gene ends were 4 bases for V and 4 bases for J; bases not matched to a gene: 9. The CDR3 covers 16 residues. Germline V gene data show CDR1 as SGHRS and CDR2 as YFSETQ. The CDR3 protein is CASSRPGQGEFYGYTF. DNA for the CDR3: TGCGCCAGCAGCCGCCCGGGACAGGGGGAATTCTATGGCTACACCTTC.